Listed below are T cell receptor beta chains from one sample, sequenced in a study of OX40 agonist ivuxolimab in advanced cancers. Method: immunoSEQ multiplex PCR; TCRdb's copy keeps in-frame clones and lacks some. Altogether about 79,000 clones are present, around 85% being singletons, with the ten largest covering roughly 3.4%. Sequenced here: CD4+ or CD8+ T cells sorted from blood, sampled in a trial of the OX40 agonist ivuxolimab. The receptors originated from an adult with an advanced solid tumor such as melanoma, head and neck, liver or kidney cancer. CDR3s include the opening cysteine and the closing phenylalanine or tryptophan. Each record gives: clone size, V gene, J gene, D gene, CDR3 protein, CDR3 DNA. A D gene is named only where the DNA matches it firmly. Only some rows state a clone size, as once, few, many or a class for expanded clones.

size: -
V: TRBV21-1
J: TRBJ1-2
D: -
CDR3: CASSKTRAGTNYGYTF
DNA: TGTGCCAGCAGCAAAACTCGCGCCGGAACTAACTATGGCTACACCTTC

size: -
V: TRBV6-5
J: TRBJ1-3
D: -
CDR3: CASRRQGLGGNTIYF
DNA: TGTGCCAGCAGACGCCAGGGGTTAGGGGGAAACACCATATATTTT

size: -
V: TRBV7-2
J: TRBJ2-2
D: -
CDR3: CASSLGGGGTGELFF
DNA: TGTGCCAGCAGCCTCGGAGGAGGGGGGACCGGGGAGCTGTTTTTT

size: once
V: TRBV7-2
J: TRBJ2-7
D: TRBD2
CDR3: CASSTPGLAEQYF
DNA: TGTGCCAGCAGCACACCGGGACTAGCGGAGCAGTACTTC

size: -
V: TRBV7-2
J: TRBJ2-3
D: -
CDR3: CASSPAANTQYF
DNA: TGTGCCAGCAGCCCGGCGGCTAATACGCAGTATTTT

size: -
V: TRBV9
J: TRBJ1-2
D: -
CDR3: CASRDSTSVYGYTF
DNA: TGTGCCAGCAGAGACTCCACCTCGGTATATGGCTACACCTTC

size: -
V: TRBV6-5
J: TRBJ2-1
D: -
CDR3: CASSRGNEQFF
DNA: TGTGCCAGCAGCCGCGGTAATGAGCAGTTCTTC

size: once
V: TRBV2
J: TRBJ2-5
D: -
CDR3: CASSATRNEETQYF
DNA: TGTGCCAGCAGTGCCACGCGGAACGAAGAGACCCAGTACTTC

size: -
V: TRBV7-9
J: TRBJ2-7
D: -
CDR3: CASSPGYYEQYF
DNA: TGTGCCAGCAGCCCGGGCTACTACGAGCAGTACTTC

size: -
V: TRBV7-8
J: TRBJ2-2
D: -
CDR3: CASSLTANTGELFF
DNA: TGTGCCAGCAGCTTGACAGCGAACACCGGGGAGCTGTTTTTT

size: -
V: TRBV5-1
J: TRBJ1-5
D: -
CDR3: CASSFGTPDQPQHF
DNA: TGCGCCAGCAGCTTTGGTACTCCGGATCAGCCCCAGCATTTT

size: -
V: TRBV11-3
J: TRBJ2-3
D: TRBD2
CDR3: CASSNIGLAEGTDTQYF
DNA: TGTGCCAGCAGCAACATCGGACTAGCGGAGGGCACAGATACGCAGTATTTT

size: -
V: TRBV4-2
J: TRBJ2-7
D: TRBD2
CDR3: CASSQEVLAGQEQYF
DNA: TGTGCCAGCAGCCAAGAGGTACTAGCGGGACAGGAGCAGTACTTC

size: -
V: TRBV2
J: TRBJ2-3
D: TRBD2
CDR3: CASSAGTLLAGAMGTDTQYF
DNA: TGTGCCAGCAGTGCCGGGACGCTACTAGCGGGAGCGATGGGCACAGATACGCAGTATTTT

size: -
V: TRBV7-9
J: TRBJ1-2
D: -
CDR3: CASSPPSETNYGYTF
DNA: TGTGCCAGCAGCCCCCCTTCCGAGACCAACTATGGCTACACCTTC

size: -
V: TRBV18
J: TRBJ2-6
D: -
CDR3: CASSPESSGANVLTF
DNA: TGTGCCAGCTCCCCAGAGTCGTCCGGGGCCAACGTCCTGACTTTC

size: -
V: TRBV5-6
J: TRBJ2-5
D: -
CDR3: CASSGWGTWETQYF
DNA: TGTGCCAGCAGCGGATGGGGGACATGGGAGACCCAGTACTTC

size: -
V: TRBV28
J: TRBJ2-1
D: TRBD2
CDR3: CASSFSGRANRIYNEQFF
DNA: TGTGCCAGCAGTTTTAGCGGGAGGGCCAATAGGATTTACAATGAGCAGTTCTTC

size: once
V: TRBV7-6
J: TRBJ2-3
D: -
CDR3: CASRPTRLNTDTQYF
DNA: TGTGCCAGCAGACCCACGAGGCTCAACACAGATACGCAGTATTTT

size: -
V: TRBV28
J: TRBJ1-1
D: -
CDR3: CASSFKRALGTEAFF
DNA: TGTGCCAGCAGTTTCAAGAGGGCCTTAGGGACTGAAGCTTTCTTT

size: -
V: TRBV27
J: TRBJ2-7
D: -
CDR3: CASSAQGHEQYF
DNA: TGTGCCAGCAGTGCCCAGGGTCACGAGCAGTACTTC

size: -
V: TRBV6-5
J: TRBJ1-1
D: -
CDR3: CASKGGWTEAFF
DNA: TGTGCCAGCAAGGGGGGGTGGACTGAAGCTTTCTTT

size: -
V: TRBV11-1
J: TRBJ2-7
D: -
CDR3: CASSPNRDEQYF
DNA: TGTGCCAGCAGCCCCAACAGGGACGAGCAGTACTTC

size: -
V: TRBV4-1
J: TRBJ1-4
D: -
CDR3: CASSQDHALGANEKLFF
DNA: TGCGCCAGCAGCCAAGATCATGCGCTAGGGGCTAATGAAAAACTGTTTTTT

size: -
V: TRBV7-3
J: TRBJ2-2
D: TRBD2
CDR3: CASSPEPGLDSTGELFF
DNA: TGTGCCAGCAGCCCCGAACCGGGACTAGATAGTACCGGGGAGCTGTTTTTT

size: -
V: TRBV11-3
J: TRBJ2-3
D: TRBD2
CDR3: CASSLTAGADTQYF
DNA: TGTGCCAGCAGCTTAACGGCGGGAGCAGATACGCAGTATTTT

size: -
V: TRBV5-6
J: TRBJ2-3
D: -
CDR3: CASSLGGQNPSTDTQYF
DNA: TGTGCCAGCAGCTTGGGAGGACAGAATCCTAGCACAGATACGCAGTATTTT

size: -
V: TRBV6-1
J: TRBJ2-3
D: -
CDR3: CASSEAPAWGTDTQYF
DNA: TGTGCCAGCAGTGAAGCGCCAGCGTGGGGCACAGATACGCAGTATTTT

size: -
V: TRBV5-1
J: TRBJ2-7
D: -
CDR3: CASSPTPFSYEQYF
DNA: TGCGCCAGCAGCCCTACTCCCTTCTCCTACGAGCAGTACTTC

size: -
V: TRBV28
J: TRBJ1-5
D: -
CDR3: CASSSPRGGARQPQHF
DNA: TGTGCCAGCAGCTCCCCCAGGGGAGGGGCGCGTCAGCCCCAGCATTTT

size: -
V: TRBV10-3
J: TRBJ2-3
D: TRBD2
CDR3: CAISGTSDTQYF
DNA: TGTGCCATCAGTGGGACTAGCGATACGCAGTATTTT

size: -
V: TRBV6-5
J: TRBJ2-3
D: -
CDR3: CASSESGALVNTQYF
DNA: TGTGCCAGCAGCGAGAGTGGGGCCCTGGTAAATACGCAGTATTTT

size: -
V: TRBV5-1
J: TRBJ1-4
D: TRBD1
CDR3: CASSLQGIGATNEKLFF
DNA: TGCGCCAGCAGCTTACAGGGGATAGGGGCAACTAATGAAAAACTGTTTTTT

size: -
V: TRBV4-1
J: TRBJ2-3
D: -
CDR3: CASSQEGFDTQYF
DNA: TGCGCCAGCAGCCAAGAGGGATTTGATACGCAGTATTTT

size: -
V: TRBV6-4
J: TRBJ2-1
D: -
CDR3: CASSAEVAYNEQFF
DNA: TGTGCCAGCAGTGCAGAGGTGGCCTACAATGAGCAGTTCTTC

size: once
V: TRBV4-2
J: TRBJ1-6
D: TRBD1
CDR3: CASSQEPGTGFYNSPLHF
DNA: TGTGCCAGCAGCCAAGAACCTGGGACAGGGTTTTATAATTCACCCCTCCACTTT

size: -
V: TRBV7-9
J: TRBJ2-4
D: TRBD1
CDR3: CASRPDRGEAKNIQYF
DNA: TGTGCCAGCAGACCAGACAGGGGCGAAGCCAAAAACATTCAGTACTTC

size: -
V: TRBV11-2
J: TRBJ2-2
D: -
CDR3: CASSLGGAGELFF
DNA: TGTGCCAGCAGCCTAGGGGGGGCCGGGGAGCTGTTTTTT

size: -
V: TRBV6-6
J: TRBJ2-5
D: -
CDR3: CASSGSGQETQYF
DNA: TGTGCCAGCAGTGGGTCAGGCCAAGAGACCCAGTACTTC

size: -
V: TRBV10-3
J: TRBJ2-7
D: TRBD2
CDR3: CAISGTSGVGEEQYF
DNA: TGTGCCATCAGTGGGACTAGCGGGGTCGGCGAGGAGCAGTACTTC

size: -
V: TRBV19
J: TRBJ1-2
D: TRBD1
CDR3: CASRRQGRGYTF
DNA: TGTGCCAGTAGACGACAGGGGAGAGGCTACACCTTC

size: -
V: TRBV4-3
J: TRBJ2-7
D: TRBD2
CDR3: CASSQGTSGNYEQYF
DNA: TGCGCCAGCAGCCAAGGCACTAGCGGGAACTACGAGCAGTACTTC

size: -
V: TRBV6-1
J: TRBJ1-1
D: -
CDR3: CASSELRGAGRVTEAFF
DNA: TGTGCCAGCAGTGAACTGAGAGGGGCAGGGAGAGTCACTGAAGCTTTCTTT

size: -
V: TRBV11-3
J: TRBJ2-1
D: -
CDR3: CASRGGSSYNEQFF
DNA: TGTGCCAGCCGTGGGGGGAGCTCCTACAATGAGCAGTTCTTC

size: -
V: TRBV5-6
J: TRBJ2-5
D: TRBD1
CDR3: CASSDRGRLSGSVGQYF
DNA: TGTGCCAGCAGCGACAGGGGGAGACTGAGCGGCAGCGTCGGCCAGTACTTC

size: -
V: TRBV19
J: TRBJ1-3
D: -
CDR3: CASGGTDGNTIYF
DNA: TGTGCCAGTGGGGGGACGGATGGAAACACCATATATTTT

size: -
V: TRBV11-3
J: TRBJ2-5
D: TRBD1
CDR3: CASSNRGDQETQYF
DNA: TGTGCCAGCAGCAACAGGGGAGACCAAGAGACCCAGTACTTC

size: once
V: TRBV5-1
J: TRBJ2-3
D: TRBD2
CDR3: CASSSMGGTSGTDTQYF
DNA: TGCGCCAGCAGCTCTATGGGGGGGACTAGCGGCACAGATACGCAGTATTTT

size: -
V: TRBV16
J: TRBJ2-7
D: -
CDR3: CASSLHYETSTYEQYF
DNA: TGTGCCAGCAGCCTACACTACGAGACTTCAACCTACGAGCAGTACTTC

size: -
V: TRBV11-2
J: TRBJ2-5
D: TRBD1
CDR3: CASSLQTGGGETQYF
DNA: TGTGCCAGCAGCTTACAGACAGGGGGCGGAGAGACCCAGTACTTC

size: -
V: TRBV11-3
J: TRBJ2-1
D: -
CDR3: CASSPHTYNEQFF
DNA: TGTGCCAGCAGCCCCCACACCTACAATGAGCAGTTCTTC

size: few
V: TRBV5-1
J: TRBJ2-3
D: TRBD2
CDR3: CASSLSGLATDTQYF
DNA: TGCGCCAGCAGCTTGTCGGGACTAGCTACAGATACGCAGTATTTT

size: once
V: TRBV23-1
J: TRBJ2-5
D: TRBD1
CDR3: CASSHVRQGAKETQYF
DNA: TGCGCCAGCAGTCACGTACGACAGGGGGCGAAAGAGACCCAGTACTTC

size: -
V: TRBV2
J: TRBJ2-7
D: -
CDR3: CASIKEAGDSYEQYF
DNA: TGTGCCAGCATTAAGGAGGCAGGGGATTCCTACGAGCAGTACTTC

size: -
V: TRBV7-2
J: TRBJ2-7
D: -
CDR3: CASSLEGGRGNEQYF
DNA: TGTGCCAGCAGCTTAGAGGGGGGCAGGGGGAACGAGCAGTACTTC

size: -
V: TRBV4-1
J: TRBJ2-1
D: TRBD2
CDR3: CASSQLRATSGKNEQFF
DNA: TGCGCCAGCAGCCAACTCAGGGCGACTAGCGGGAAAAATGAGCAGTTCTTC

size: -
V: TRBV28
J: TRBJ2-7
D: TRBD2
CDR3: CASSYRAGATYEQYF
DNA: TGTGCCAGCAGTTACCGAGCGGGAGCAACGTACGAGCAGTACTTC